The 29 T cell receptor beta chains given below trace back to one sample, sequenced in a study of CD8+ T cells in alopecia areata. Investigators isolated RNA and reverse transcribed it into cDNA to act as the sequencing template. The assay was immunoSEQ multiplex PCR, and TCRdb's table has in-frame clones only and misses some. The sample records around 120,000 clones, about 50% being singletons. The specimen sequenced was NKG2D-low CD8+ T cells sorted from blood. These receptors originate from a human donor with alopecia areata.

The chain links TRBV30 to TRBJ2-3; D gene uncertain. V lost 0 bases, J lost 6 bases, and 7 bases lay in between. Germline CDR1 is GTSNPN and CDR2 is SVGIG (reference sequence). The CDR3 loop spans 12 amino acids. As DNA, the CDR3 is TGTGCCTGGAGTGTCCTGCAGGATACGCAGTATTTT. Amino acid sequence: CAWSVLQDTQYF.

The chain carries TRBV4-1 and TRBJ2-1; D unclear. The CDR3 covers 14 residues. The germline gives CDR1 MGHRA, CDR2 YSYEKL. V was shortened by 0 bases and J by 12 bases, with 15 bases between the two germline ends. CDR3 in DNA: TGCGCCAGCAGCCAAGATGGAGCCCTCCTGGGGCAGTTCTTC. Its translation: CASSQDGALLGQFF.

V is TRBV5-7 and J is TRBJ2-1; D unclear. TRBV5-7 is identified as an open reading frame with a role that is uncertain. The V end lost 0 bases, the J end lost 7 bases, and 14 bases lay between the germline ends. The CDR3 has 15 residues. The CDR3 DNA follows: TGTGCCAGCAGCTTGGGGGGATTTGTGGGAAATGAGCAGTTCTTC. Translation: CASSLGGFVGNEQFF.

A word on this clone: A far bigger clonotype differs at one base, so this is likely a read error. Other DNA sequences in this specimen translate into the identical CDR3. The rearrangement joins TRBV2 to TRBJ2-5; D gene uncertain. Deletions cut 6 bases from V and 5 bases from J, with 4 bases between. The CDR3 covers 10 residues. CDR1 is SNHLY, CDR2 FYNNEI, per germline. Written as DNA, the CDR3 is TGTGCCAGCAGGGGGGAGACCCAGTACTTC. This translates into CASRGETQYF.

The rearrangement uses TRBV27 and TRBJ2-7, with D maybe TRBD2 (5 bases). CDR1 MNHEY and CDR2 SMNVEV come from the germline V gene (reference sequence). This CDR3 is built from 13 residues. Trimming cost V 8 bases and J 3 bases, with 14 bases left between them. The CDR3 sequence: CASAGGSIYEQYF. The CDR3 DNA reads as TGTGCCAGCGCAGGCGGGTCTATCTACGAGCAGTACTTC.

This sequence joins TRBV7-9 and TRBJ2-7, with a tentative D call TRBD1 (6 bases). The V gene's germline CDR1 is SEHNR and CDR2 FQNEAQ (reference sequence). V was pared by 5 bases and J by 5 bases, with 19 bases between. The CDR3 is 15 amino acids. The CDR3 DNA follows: TGTGCCAGCAGCGGAAGGGGACAAGCGAACAACGAGCAGTACTTC. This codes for CASSGRGQANNEQYF.

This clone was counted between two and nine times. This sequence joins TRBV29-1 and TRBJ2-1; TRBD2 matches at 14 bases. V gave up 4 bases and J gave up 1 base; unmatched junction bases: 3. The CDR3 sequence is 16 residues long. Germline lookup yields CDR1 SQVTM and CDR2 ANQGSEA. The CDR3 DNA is TGCAGCGTTGTAGGGACTAGCGGGAGTTCCTACAATGAGCAGTTCTTC. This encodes CSVVGTSGSSYNEQFF.

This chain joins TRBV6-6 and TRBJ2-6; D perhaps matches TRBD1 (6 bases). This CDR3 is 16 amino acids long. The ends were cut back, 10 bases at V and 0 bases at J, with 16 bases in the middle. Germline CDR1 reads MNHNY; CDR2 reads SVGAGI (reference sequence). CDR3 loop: CATFGTILSGANVLTF. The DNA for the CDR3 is TGTGCCACCTTTGGGACAATCCTCTCTGGGGCCAACGTCCTGACTTTC.

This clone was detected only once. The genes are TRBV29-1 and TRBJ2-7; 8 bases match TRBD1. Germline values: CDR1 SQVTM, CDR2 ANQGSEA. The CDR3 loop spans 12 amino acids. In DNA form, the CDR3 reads TGCCCTGCCCTGCAGGGGGCAAGAGAGCAGTACTTC. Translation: CPALQGAREQYF.

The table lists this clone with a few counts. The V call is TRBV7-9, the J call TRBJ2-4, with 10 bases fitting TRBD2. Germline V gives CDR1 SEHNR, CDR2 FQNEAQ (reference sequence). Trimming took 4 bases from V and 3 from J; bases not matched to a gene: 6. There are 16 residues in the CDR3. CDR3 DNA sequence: TGTGCCAGCAGCTCCGGACTAGCGGATAGCAAAAACATTCAGTACTTC. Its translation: CASSSGLADSKNIQYF.

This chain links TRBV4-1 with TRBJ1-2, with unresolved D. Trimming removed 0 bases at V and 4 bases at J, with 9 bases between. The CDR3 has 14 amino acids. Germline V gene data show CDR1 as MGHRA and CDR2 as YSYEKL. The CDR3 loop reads CASSQEADFYGYTF. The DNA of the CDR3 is TGCGCCAGCAGCCAAGAGGCGGACTTCTATGGCTACACCTTC.

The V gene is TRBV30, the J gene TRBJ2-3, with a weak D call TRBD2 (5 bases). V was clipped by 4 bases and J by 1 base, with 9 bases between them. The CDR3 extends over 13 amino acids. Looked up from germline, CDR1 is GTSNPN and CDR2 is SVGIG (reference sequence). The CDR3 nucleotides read TGTGCCTGGATCGGTAGCGGCACAGATACGCAGTATTTT. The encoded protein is CAWIGSGTDTQYF. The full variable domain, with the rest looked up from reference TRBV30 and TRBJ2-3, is SQTIHQWPATLVQPVGSPLSLECTVEGTSNPNLYWYRQAAGRGLQLLFYSVGIGQISSEVPQNLSASRPQDRQFILSSKKLLLSDSGFYLCAWIGSGTDTQYFGPGTRLTVL.

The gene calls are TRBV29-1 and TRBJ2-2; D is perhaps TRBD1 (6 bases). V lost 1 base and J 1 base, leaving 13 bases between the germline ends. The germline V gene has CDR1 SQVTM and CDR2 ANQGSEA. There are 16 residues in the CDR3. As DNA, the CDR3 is TGCAGCGTTGAAGGGAACGGACAGAAGAACACCGGGGAGCTGTTTTTT. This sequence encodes CSVEGNGQKNTGELFF.

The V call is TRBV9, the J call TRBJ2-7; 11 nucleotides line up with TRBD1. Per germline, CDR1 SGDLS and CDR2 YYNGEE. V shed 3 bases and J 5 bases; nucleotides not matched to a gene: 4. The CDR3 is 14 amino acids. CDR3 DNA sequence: TGTGCCAGCAGCGCCGGACAGGGGGCCCACGAGCAGTACTTC. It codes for CASSAGQGAHEQYF.

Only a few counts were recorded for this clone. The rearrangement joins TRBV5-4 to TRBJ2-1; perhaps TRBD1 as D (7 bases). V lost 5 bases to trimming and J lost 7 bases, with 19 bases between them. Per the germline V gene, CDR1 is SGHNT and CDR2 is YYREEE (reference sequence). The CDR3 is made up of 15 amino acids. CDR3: CASRVRGGAGNEQFF. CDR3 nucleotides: TGTGCCAGCAGAGTGCGAGGGGGCGCGGGGAATGAGCAGTTCTTC.

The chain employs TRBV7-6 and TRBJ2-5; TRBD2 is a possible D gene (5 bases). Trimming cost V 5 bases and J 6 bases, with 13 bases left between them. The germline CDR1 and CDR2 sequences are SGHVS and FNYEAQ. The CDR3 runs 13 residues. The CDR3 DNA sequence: TGTGCCAGCAGCGAGGACTTCAGCCAGACCCAGTACTTC. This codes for CASSEDFSQTQYF. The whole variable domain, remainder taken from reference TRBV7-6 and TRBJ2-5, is GAGVSQSPRYKVTKRGQDVALRCDPISGHVSLYWYRQALGQGPEFLTYFNYEAQQDKSGLPNDRFSAERPEGSISTLTIQRTEQRDSAMYRCASSEDFSQTQYFGPGTRLLVL.

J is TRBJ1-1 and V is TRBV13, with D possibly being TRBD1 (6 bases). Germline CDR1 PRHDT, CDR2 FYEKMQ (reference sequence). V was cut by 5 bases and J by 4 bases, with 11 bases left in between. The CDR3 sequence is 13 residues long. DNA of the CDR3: TGTGCCAGCAGCACAGGGTTCTCCACTGAAGCTTTCTTT. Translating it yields CASSTGFSTEAFF.

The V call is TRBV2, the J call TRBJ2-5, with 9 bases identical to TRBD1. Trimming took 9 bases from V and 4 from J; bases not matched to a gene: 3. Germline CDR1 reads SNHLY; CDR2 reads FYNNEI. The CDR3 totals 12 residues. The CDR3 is CAREDRGETQYF. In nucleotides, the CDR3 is TGTGCCAGGGAGGACAGGGGAGAGACCCAGTACTTC. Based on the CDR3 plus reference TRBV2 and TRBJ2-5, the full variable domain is EPEVTQTPSHQVTQMGQEVILRCVPISNHLYFYWYRQILGQKVEFLVSFYNNEISEKSEIFDDQFSVERPDGSNFTLKIRSTKLEDSAMYFCAREDRGETQYFGPGTRLLVL.

CDR3 coding DNA: TGCAGCGTTGAAGTGGGACCCCTCTACGAGCAGTACTTC. It is translated as CSVEVGPLYEQYF. V usage is TRBV29-1 and J usage is TRBJ2-7, with D perhaps being TRBD1 or TRBD2 (5 bases each). V was pared by 1 base and J by 3 bases, with 10 bases between. CDR3 length: 13 residues. CDR1 is SQVTM, CDR2 ANQGSEA, per germline.

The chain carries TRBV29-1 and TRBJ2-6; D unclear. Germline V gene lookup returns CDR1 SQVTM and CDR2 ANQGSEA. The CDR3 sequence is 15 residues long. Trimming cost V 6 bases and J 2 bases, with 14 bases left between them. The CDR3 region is CSVSGERAGANVLTF. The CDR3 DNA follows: TGCAGCGTATCGGGTGAAAGGGCTGGGGCCAACGTCCTGACTTTC.

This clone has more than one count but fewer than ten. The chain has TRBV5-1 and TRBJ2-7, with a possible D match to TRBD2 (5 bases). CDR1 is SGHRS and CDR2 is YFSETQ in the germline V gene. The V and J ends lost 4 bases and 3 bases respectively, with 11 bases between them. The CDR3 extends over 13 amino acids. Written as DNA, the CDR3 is TGCGCCAGCAGCCCATCCGAGGGCTACGAGCAGTACTTC. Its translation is CASSPSEGYEQYF.

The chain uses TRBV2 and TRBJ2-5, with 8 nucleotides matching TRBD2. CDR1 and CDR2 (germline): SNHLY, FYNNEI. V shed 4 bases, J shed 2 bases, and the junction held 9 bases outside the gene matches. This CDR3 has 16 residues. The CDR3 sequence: CASSALAGPAQETQYF. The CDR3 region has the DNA TGTGCCAGCAGTGCTCTAGCGGGTCCTGCTCAAGAGACCCAGTACTTC.

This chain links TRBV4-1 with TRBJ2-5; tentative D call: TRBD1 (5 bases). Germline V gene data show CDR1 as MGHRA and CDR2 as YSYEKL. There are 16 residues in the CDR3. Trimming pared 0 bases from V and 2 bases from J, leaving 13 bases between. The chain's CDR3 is CASSQDLYPGQETQYF. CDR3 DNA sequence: TGCGCCAGCAGCCAAGATCTTTATCCAGGGCAAGAGACCCAGTACTTC.

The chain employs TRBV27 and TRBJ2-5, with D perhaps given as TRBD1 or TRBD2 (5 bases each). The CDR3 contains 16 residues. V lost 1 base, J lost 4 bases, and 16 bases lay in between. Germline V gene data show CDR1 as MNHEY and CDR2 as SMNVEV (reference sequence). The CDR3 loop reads CASSLFAGGTAETQYF. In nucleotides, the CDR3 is TGTGCCAGCAGTTTATTCGCGGGTGGGACGGCAGAGACCCAGTACTTC.

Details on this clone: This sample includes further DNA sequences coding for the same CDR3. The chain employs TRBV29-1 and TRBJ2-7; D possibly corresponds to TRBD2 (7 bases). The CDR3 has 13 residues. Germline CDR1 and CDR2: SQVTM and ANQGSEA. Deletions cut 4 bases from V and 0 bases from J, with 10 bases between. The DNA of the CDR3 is TGCAGCGTTGGGGGGGGCTACTCCTACGAGCAGTACTTC. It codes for CSVGGGYSYEQYF.

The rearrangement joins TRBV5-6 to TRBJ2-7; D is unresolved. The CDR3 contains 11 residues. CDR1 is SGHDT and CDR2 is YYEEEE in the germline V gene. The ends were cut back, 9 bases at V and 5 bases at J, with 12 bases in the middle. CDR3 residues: CATKRENEQYF. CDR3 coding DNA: TGTGCCACCAAAAGAGAAAACGAGCAGTACTTC.

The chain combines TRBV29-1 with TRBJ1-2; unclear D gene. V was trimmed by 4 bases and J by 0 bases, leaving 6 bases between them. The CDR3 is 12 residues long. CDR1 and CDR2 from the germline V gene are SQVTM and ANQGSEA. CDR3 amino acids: CSVVEANYGYTF. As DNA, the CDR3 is TGCAGCGTTGTGGAGGCTAACTATGGCTACACCTTC.

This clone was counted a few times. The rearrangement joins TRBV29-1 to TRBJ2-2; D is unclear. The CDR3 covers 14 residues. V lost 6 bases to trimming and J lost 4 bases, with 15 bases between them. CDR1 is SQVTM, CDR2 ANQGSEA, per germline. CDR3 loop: CSVSHPTSTGELFF. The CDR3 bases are TGCAGCGTGTCCCACCCCACATCCACCGGGGAGCTGTTTTTT.

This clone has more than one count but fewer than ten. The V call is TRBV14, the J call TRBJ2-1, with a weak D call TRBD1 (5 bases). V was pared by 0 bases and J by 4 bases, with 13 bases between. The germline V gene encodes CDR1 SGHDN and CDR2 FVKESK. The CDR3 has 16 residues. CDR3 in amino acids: CASSQDGAEYYNEQFF. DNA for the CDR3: TGTGCCAGCAGCCAAGATGGGGCGGAATATTACAATGAGCAGTTCTTC.